The rows below give T cell receptor beta chains drawn from one sample of a study of T cell repertoires in cytomegalovirus infection. TCRdb recomputed calls from the reads with MiXCR, one row per CDR3 protein. The table has approximately 500,000 distinct CDR3 sequences, about 15% seen once. Sequenced input: CD8+ T cells from PBMCs. These receptors were collected from a human donor in good health (CMV status not recorded). Some clones in this sample may be carry-over from other donors' samples. CDR3s include the opening cysteine and the closing phenylalanine or tryptophan. A D gene is named only where the DNA matches it firmly. Clone size is shown for a subset of rows, as once, few, many or a class of expanded clone.

NA	TRBV7-9	NA	TRBJ1-1	CASRTTGDTEAFF	TGTGCCAGCAGAACGACTGGGGACACTGAAGCTTTCTTT
many	TRBV7-2	NA	TRBJ2-1	CASSLSGLSVVHEQFF	TGTGCCAGCAGCTTAAGCGGACTCTCCGTGGTCCATGAGCAGTTCTTC
few	TRBV10-3	NA	TRBJ1-4	CAISEVGGTNEKLFF	TGTGCCATCAGTGAGGTTGGGGGCACTAATGAAAAACTGTTTTTT
NA	TRBV7-9	TRBD1	TRBJ2-7	CASGLTGTYEQYF	TGTGCCAGCGGTCTGACAGGGACCTACGAGCAGTACTTC
many	TRBV27	NA	TRBJ1-5	CASSLGQASNQPQHF	TGTGCCAGCAGTTTGGGGCAGGCAAGCAATCAGCCCCAGCATTTT
few	TRBV9	TRBD2	TRBJ2-5	CASSVDLAGGMYQETQYF	TGTGCCAGCAGCGTAGATTTAGCGGGAGGGATGTACCAAGAGACCCAGTACTTC
NA	TRBV27	NA	TRBJ1-2	CASSSYRDGYTF	TGTGCCAGCAGTTCATACCGGGATGGCTACACCTTC
NA	TRBV12-3/TRBV12-4	NA	TRBJ1-3	CASSSFPGQLRHTIYF	TGTGCCAGCAGTTCCTTTCCGGGACAACTCCGGCACACCATATATTTT
NA	TRBV7-6	TRBD2	TRBJ2-1	CASSIPDSSGGDNEQFF	TGTGCCAGCAGCATCCCAGACTCTAGCGGGGGGGACAATGAGCAGTTCTTC
few	TRBV20-1	NA	TRBJ2-2	CSAGRIGTGELFF	TGCAGTGCTGGGAGGATTGGGACCGGGGAGCTGTTTTTT
NA	TRBV28	NA	TRBJ1-1	CASSFYESAGLRARTEAFF	TGTGCCAGCAGTTTTTACGAGTCCGCGGGGCTCAGGGCAAGAACTGAAGCTTTCTTT
many	TRBV12-5	NA	TRBJ1-1	CASGWVEGTEAFF	TGTGCTAGTGGTTGGGTAGAGGGTACTGAAGCTTTCTTT
many	TRBV4-2	NA	TRBJ2-1	CASSPTVFSYNEQFF	TGTGCCAGCAGCCCGACAGTCTTCTCCTACAATGAGCAGTTCTTC
many	TRBV27	NA	TRBJ2-3	CASSFIRTDTQYF	TGTGCCAGCAGTTTTATCCGCACAGATACGCAGTATTTT
few	TRBV9	NA	TRBJ1-4	CASSDSPLATNEKLFF	TGTGCCAGCAGCGATTCTCCCCTTGCAACTAATGAAAAACTGTTTTTT
NA	TRBV4-1	NA	TRBJ1-3	CASSQDPNVGNTIYF	TGCGCCAGCAGCCAAGATCCGAACGTGGGAAACACCATATATTTT
many	TRBV7-3	TRBD1	TRBJ1-2	CASSPFGGQGHGYTF	TGTGCCAGCAGCCCTTTCGGGGGACAGGGTCATGGCTACACCTTC
NA	TRBV7-9	NA	TRBJ2-3	CASSLSGTLDTQYF	TGTGCCAGCAGCTTATCGGGTACATTGGATACGCAGTATTTT
NA	TRBV19	TRBD1	TRBJ2-5	CASSLRDSRESQYF	TGTGCCAGTAGCCTCCGGGACAGCCGAGAGTCCCAGTACTTC
many	TRBV28	NA	TRBJ2-1	CASSSTLARGTYNEQFF	TGTGCCAGCAGTTCAACACTAGCCAGAGGCACCTACAATGAGCAGTTCTTC